This TCR beta chain originates from a study of T cell responses to AZD1222 COVID-19 vaccine. The CDR3 has 12 residues. Germline values: CDR1 SGHKS, CDR2 YYEKEE (reference sequence). V was trimmed by 2 bases and J by 10 bases, leaving 7 bases between them. TCRdb keeps only in-frame clones here, not all; method: immunoSEQ multiplex PCR. Of fewer than 300,000 clones in the sample, 90% to 95% are singletons; the top ten hold 0.55%. This clonotype was obtained from an adult in good health. Sequenced here: peripheral blood, sampled on day 0 of AZD1222 vaccination. The chain is built from TRBV5-5 and TRBJ1-6; D is unresolved. CDR3: CASSFLGSPLHF. DNA for the CDR3: TGTGCCAGCAGCTTCCTGGGGTCACCCCTCCACTTT. The whole variable domain, filled in from reference TRBV5-5 and TRBJ1-6, reads DAGVTQSPTHLIKTRGQQVTLRCSPISGHKSVSWYQQVLGQGPQFIFQYYEKEERGRGNFPDRFSARQFPNYSSELNVNALLLGDSALYLCASSFLGSPLHFGNGTRLTVT.